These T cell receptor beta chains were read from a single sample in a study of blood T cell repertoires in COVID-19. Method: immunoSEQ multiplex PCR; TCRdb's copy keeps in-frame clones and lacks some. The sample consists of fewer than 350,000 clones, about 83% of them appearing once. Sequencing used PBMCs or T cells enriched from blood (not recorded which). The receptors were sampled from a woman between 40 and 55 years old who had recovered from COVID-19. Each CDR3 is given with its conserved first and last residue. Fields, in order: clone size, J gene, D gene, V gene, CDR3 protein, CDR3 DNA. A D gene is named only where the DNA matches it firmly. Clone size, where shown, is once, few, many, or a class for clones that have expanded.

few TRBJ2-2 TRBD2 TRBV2 CATRTSGTTNTGELFF TGTGCCACAAGGACTAGCGGGACCACGAACACCGGGGAGCTGTTTTTT
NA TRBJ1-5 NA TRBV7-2 CASSLSRRGGAQPQHF TGTGCCAGCAGCTTGAGCCGACGGGGGGGGGCTCAGCCCCAGCATTTT
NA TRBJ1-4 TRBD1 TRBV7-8 CASSPHRQGDEKLFF TGTGCCAGCAGCCCACACCGGCAGGGGGATGAAAAACTGTTTTTT
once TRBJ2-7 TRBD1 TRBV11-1 CASSLEGQGTYEQYF TGTGCCAGCAGCTTAGAGGGACAGGGGACATACGAGCAGTACTTC
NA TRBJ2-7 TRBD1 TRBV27 CASSWDRGIEQYF TGTGCCAGCAGTTGGGACAGGGGTATCGAGCAGTACTTC
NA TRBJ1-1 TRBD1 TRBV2 CASSRVPGQGPTEAFF TGTGCCAGCAGTCGAGTCCCGGGACAGGGGCCCACTGAAGCTTTCTTT
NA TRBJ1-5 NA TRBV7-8 CASSRSQGVYQPQHF TGTGCCAGCAGCCGATCACAGGGTGTATATCAGCCCCAGCATTTT
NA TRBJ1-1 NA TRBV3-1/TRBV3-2 CASSQAQARAFF TGTGCCAGCAGCCAAGCCCAAGCCCGAGCTTTCTTT
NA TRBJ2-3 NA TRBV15 CATSRDESGLHTDTQYF TGTGCCACCAGCAGAGATGAGAGTGGACTGCACACAGATACGCAGTATTTT
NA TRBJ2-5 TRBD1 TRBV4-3 CASSQDPPTSRQGGYQETQYF TGCGCCAGCAGCCAAGATCCCCCGACTAGCAGACAGGGGGGTTACCAAGAGACCCAGTACTTC
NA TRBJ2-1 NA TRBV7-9 CASSLFSSGGFF TGTGCCAGCAGCTTATTTTCGAGCGGTGGGTTCTTC
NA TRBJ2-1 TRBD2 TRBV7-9 CASGETSGLSSYNEQFF TGTGCCAGCGGGGAGACTAGCGGGCTCAGCTCCTACAATGAGCAGTTCTTC
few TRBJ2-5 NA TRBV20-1 CSASGGRETQYF TGCAGTGCTAGTGGGGGGAGGGAGACCCAGTACTTC
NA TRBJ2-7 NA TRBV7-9 CASSLGLGVPYEQYF TGTGCCAGCAGCTTAGGTTTAGGGGTACCCTACGAGCAGTACTTC
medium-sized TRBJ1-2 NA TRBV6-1 CASSEFNGGGYGYTF TGTGCCAGCAGTGAATTCAACGGGGGGGGCTATGGCTACACCTTC
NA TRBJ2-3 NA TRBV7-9 CASSKGQQRTDTQYF TGTGCCAGCAGCAAAGGACAGCAACGCACAGATACGCAGTATTTT
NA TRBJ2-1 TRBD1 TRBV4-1 CASSHLGRGQGLYNEQFF TGCGCCAGCAGCCATCTAGGACGGGGACAGGGTCTCTACAATGAGCAGTTCTTC
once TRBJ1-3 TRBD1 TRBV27 CASARTGGDLGNTIYF TGTGCCAGCGCTAGGACAGGTGGGGACCTCGGAAACACCATATATTTT
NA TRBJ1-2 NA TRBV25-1 CASSESPGLADGYTF TGTGCCAGCAGTGAATCCCCTGGATTGGCGGATGGCTACACCTTC
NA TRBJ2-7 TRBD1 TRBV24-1 CATARQGSHEQYF TGTGCCACCGCCCGACAGGGAAGCCACGAGCAGTACTTC
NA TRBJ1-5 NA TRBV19 CASSRGGGGQPQHF TGTGCCAGTAGTCGGGGAGGGGGGGGTCAGCCCCAGCATTTT
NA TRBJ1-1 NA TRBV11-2 CASTQDTEAFF TGTGCCAGCACCCAGGATACTGAAGCTTTCTTT
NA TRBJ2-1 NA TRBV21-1 CASSKKREIPYNEQFF TGTGCCAGCAGCAAGAAGCGGGAGATACCCTACAATGAGCAGTTCTTC
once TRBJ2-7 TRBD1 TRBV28 CASNKGQERYEQYF TGTGCCAGCAACAAGGGACAGGAAAGGTACGAGCAGTACTTC
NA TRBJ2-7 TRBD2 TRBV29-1 CSASSGNSYEQYF TGCAGCGCTAGTAGCGGGAACTCCTACGAGCAGTACTTC
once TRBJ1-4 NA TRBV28 CASSFRDTGEKLFF TGTGCCAGCAGTTTCCGGGACACTGGTGAAAAACTGTTTTTT
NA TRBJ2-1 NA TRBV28 CASSLGGTTYNEQFF TGTGCCAGCAGTTTAGGCGGTACCACCTACAATGAGCAGTTCTTC
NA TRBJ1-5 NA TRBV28 CASLLQGGQPQHF TGTGCCAGTCTGCTACAGGGAGGGCAGCCCCAGCATTTT
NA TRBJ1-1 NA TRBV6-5 CASSSSGGAFF TGTGCCAGCAGCTCCTCAGGTGGGGCTTTCTTT
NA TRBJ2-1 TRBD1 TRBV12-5 CASGLVLGQGDNEQFF TGTGCTAGTGGTTTGGTACTGGGACAGGGGGACAATGAGCAGTTCTTC
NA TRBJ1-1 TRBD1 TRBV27 CASSTTGSIPEAFF TGTGCCAGCAGCACGACAGGGTCTATTCCTGAAGCTTTCTTT
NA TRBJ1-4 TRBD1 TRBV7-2 CASSSQGTATNEKLFF TGTGCCAGCAGCTCGCAAGGGACAGCTACTAATGAAAAACTGTTTTTT
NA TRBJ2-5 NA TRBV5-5 CASSLEYPRGGTQYF TGTGCCAGCAGCTTGGAATATCCGCGGGGCGGGACCCAGTACTTC
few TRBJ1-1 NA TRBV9 CASSVDGGRNTEAFF TGTGCCAGCAGCGTAGATGGGGGGAGGAACACTGAAGCTTTCTTT
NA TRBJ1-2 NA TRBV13 CASSPVGGYDGYTF TGTGCCAGCAGCCCAGTCGGCGGGTACGATGGCTACACCTTC
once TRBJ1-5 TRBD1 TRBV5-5 CASSIGTGPYSNQPQHF TGTGCCAGCAGCATCGGGACAGGGCCTTATAGCAATCAGCCCCAGCATTTT
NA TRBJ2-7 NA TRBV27 CASSPPYEQYF TGTGCCAGCAGTCCTCCCTACGAGCAGTACTTC
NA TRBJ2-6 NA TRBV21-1 CASSTTGESSTDWANVLTF TGTGCCAGCAGCACGACAGGGGAATCGTCTACCGACTGGGCCAACGTCCTGACTTTC